Each of the 24 T cell receptor beta chains below was sequenced from the same sample in a study of T cell changes during pregnancy in multiple sclerosis. TCRdb's table, derived via immunoSEQ multiplex PCR, lists solely in-frame clones and lacks some. This repertoire shows 130,000 or so clones, approximately 94% found once; its top ten account for approximately 6.2%. Specimen: peripheral blood, collected before pregnancy. The receptors here all came from a female donor with multiple sclerosis, enrolled in a pregnancy study.

The V call is TRBV15, the J call TRBJ1-1; no clear D gene. V gave up 0 bases and J gave up 6 bases, with 17 bases separating them. CDR3 length: 16 residues. Germline V gene sequence: CDR1 LNHNV, CDR2 YYDKDF (reference sequence). CDR3 coding DNA: TGTGCCACCAGCAGAGATCGAGGAGGGTTTAGCTCTGAAGCTTTCTTT. Its translation is CATSRDRGGFSSEAFF.

Here the CDR3 reads CASSYGTGANSPLHF. CDR3 coding DNA: TGTGCCAGCAGTTACGGGACAGGGGCTAATTCACCCCTCCACTTT. This chain uses TRBV27 with TRBJ1-6, with 10 bases aligning to TRBD1. The junction had 3 bases not matched to a gene; V was cut back by 4 bases and J by 6 bases. CDR3 length equals 15 residues. The germline CDR1 and CDR2 sequences are MNHEY and SMNVEV (reference sequence).

This chain uses TRBV5-1 with TRBJ2-3; D is possibly TRBD1 (6 bases). The CDR3 consists of 15 residues. V lost 0 bases and J lost 3, with 11 bases in between. CDR1 is SGHRS and CDR2 is YFSETQ in the germline V gene. CDR3 nucleotide sequence: TGCGCCAGCAGCTTGGTGGCAGGGACAACAGATACGCAGTATTTT. Protein: CASSLVAGTTDTQYF.

The chain links TRBV11-2 to TRBJ2-7; 9 bases line up with TRBD2. Germline CDR1 and CDR2: SGHAT and FQNNGV. The junction had 5 bases not matched to a gene; V was cut back by 5 bases and J by 3 bases. This CDR3 is 14 amino acids long. CDR3 amino acids: CASSRTSASYEQYF. In DNA, the CDR3 is TGTGCCAGCAGCCGGACTAGCGCAAGCTACGAGCAGTACTTC.

The CDR3 spells CASSLAGTVWSNEQFF. CDR3 sequence (DNA): TGTGCCAGCAGTTTAGCGGGCACGGTATGGAGTAATGAGCAGTTCTTC. The rearrangement uses TRBV28 and TRBJ2-1; D may be TRBD2 (5 bases). Trimming pared 2 bases from V and 7 bases from J, leaving 18 bases between. This CDR3 is 16 amino acids long. CDR1 MDHEN and CDR2 SYDVKM come from the germline V gene.

This clone was seen once. The gene calls are TRBV5-1 and TRBJ2-5; 11 positions match TRBD1. Losses at the gene ends were 0 bases for V and 5 bases for J; bases not matched to a gene: 6. The CDR3 length is 16 residues. Per germline, CDR1 SGHRS and CDR2 YFSETQ. CDR3 DNA sequence: TGCGCCAGCAGCTTGGCTAGGACAGGGGGCGGCGAGACCCAGTACTTC. Amino acid sequence: CASSLARTGGGETQYF.

The chain carries TRBV5-4 and TRBJ2-5, with D hard to call. CDR1 is SGHNT, CDR2 YYREEE, per germline (reference sequence). Trimming left V 4 bases short and J 1 base short, with 14 bases between. The CDR3 is 15 residues long. For the CDR3, the DNA is TGTGCCAGCAGCGCTATTACAGAAATCCAAGAGACCCAGTACTTC. This translates into CASSAITEIQETQYF.

This rearrangement joins TRBV27 to TRBJ1-2, with a tentative D call TRBD1 (6 bases). Germline CDR1 and CDR2: MNHEY and SMNVEV (reference sequence). The ends were cut back, 6 bases at V and 6 bases at J, with 17 bases in the middle. The CDR3 spans 14 residues. As DNA, the CDR3 is TGTGCCAGCAGCACTCACAGGGAGGGGAATGGCTACACCTTC. As protein: CASSTHREGNGYTF.

The chain joins TRBV28 to TRBJ1-1, with D perhaps TRBD1 (5 bases). The germline V and J ends were trimmed by 3 bases and 3 bases, with 8 bases remaining between them. The CDR3 loop spans 13 amino acids. Looked up from germline, CDR1 is MDHEN and CDR2 is SYDVKM. CDR3 in DNA: TGTGCCAGCAGTTTGGGGCAGTACACTGAAGCTTTCTTT. It translates to CASSLGQYTEAFF.

The rearrangement joins TRBV6-1 to TRBJ2-7; 7 bases line up with TRBD2. The ends lost 4 bases at V and 6 bases at J; junction bases unmatched: 6. CDR1 and CDR2 (germline): MNHNS, SASEGT. This CDR3 has 13 residues. The CDR3 region has the DNA TGTGCCAGCAGTGCCGGGAGGTCAGGCGAGCAGTACTTC. Translated: CASSAGRSGEQYF.

This clone has only one observation. CDR3 region: CASSLSGRAERADTQYF. In DNA form, the CDR3 reads TGTGCCAGCAGCCTTAGCGGGAGGGCCGAAAGGGCAGATACGCAGTATTTT. The rearrangement links TRBV7-9 to TRBJ2-3; 11 bases are shared with TRBD2. The CDR3 is made up of 17 amino acids. Per germline, CDR1 SEHNR and CDR2 FQNEAQ (reference sequence). The J segment lost 4 bases and the V segment lost 5 bases, leaving 11 bases of the junction unmatched.

The gene calls are TRBV19 and TRBJ2-5, with 8 positions matching TRBD1. The CDR3 length is 14 residues. Losses at the gene ends were 6 bases for V and 5 bases for J; bases not matched to a gene: 8. Per germline, CDR1 LNHDA and CDR2 SQIVND (reference sequence). The chain's CDR3 is CASSRTGPGETQYF. The DNA for the CDR3 is TGTGCCAGTAGCCGGACAGGGCCGGGTGAGACCCAGTACTTC.

V gene TRBV6-1 combines with J gene TRBJ1-1; D remains unclear. Germline V gene sequence: CDR1 MNHNS, CDR2 SASEGT. CDR3 size: 14 residues. V lost 1 base and J lost 4, with 10 bases in between. DNA for the CDR3: TGTGCCAGCAGTGAAGTTTTCAGTGGCACTGAAGCTTTCTTT. The encoded protein is CASSEVFSGTEAFF.

The chain combines TRBV19 with TRBJ2-1, with D unresolved. CDR1 is LNHDA and CDR2 is SQIVND in the germline V gene (reference sequence). The CDR3 has 15 residues. Trimming took 7 bases from V and 1 from J, leaving 14 bases between them. The CDR3 region is CASITSGESYNEQFF. The DNA of the CDR3 is TGTGCCAGTATAACTTCAGGTGAATCCTACAATGAGCAGTTCTTC.

This clone turned up a few times. The rearrangement uses TRBV5-5 and TRBJ1-3, with D possibly being TRBD1 (6 bases). CDR1 is SGHKS, CDR2 YYEKEE, per germline (reference sequence). CDR3 length: 16 residues. V was clipped by 4 bases and J by 4 bases, with 18 bases between them. CDR3 coding DNA: TGTGCCAGCAGCCACCGAGGGGGGGGCGCCGGAAACACCATATATTTT. Translating it yields CASSHRGGGAGNTIYF.

The chain links TRBV6-6 to TRBJ2-2, with D hard to call. The CDR3 is 15 residues long. Germline-derived CDR1 and CDR2 are MNHNY and SVGAGI (reference sequence). V was pared by 8 bases and J by 2 bases, with 15 bases between. CDR3 protein: CASGLNAPNTGELFF. Here the CDR3 DNA reads TGTGCCAGCGGGCTAAACGCTCCAAACACCGGGGAGCTGTTTTTT.

The CDR3 coding sequence is TGTGCCAGCAGTGAATCGCTACACAATGAGCAGTTCTTC. Translated: CASSESLHNEQFF. The rearrangement joins TRBV6-1 to TRBJ2-1; D unresolved. Per the germline V gene, CDR1 is MNHNS and CDR2 is SASEGT. The V end lost 2 bases, the J end lost 5 bases, and 7 bases lay between the germline ends. CDR3 length: 13 residues.

This chain uses TRBV7-2 with TRBJ1-1; no firm D call. Germline-derived CDR1 and CDR2 are SGHTA and FQGNSA. The CDR3 totals 15 residues. V lost 2 bases and J 4 bases, leaving 14 bases between the germline ends. For the CDR3, the DNA is TGTGCCAGCAGCTTATGGCTTGGTCCCCGCACTGAAGCTTTCTTT. It codes for CASSLWLGPRTEAFF. Full variable domain (missing parts from reference TRBV7-2 and TRBJ1-1): GAGVSQSPSNKVTEKGKDVELRCDPISGHTALYWYRQSLGQGLEFLIYFQGNSAPDKSGLPSDRFSAERTGGSVSTLTIQRTQQEDSAVYLCASSLWLGPRTEAFFGQGTRLTVV.

The genes are TRBV14 and TRBJ2-7; 8 bases are a match to TRBD1. Germline values: CDR1 SGHDN, CDR2 FVKESK. The CDR3 is 14 amino acids. V lost 4 bases, J lost 7 bases, and 9 bases stayed unmatched. The CDR3 protein is CASSPFQGALEQYF. CDR3 DNA sequence: TGTGCCAGCAGCCCGTTCCAGGGGGCGCTTGAGCAGTACTTC.

The chain links TRBV5-5 to TRBJ1-2; 10 bases are a match to TRBD1. The J segment lost 11 bases and the V segment lost 3 bases, leaving 4 bases of the junction unmatched. Looked up from germline, CDR1 is SGHKS and CDR2 is YYEKEE (reference sequence). This CDR3 spans 12 amino acids. The CDR3 here is CASSSEDRGYTF. CDR3 nucleotides: TGTGCCAGCAGCTCGGAGGACAGGGGGTACACCTTC.

This clone was counted only a few times. This chain uses TRBV9 with TRBJ1-1; D is ambiguous. V dropped 1 base and J dropped 1 base, with 5 bases sitting between them. The CDR3 consists of 13 residues. Germline loops: CDR1 SGDLS, CDR2 YYNGEE. In DNA form, the CDR3 reads TGTGCCAGCAGCGTACAGGCGAACACTGAAGCTTTCTTT. This sequence encodes CASSVQANTEAFF.

V and J are TRBV6-1 and TRBJ2-1; D may be TRBD1 (6 bases). With 4 bases removed from V and 0 bases from J, the gap between germline ends came to 13 bases. Germline V gene sequence: CDR1 MNHNS, CDR2 SASEGT. The CDR3 runs 16 residues. The CDR3 loop reads CASSVGQWSSYNEQFF. The CDR3, as DNA: TGTGCCAGCAGTGTAGGACAGTGGAGCTCCTACAATGAGCAGTTCTTC.

The chain joins TRBV9 to TRBJ2-7; TRBD2 agrees at 7 bases. In germline, CDR1 is SGDLS, CDR2 YYNGEE. The V gene end was trimmed by 2 bases and the J gene end by 2 bases; junction bases not matched to a gene: 4. The CDR3 runs to 14 residues. CDR3 residues: CASSVGTIPYEQYF. The DNA of the CDR3 is TGTGCCAGCAGCGTGGGGACTATCCCCTACGAGCAGTACTTC.

This sequence joins TRBV25-1 and TRBJ1-6, with 8 bases identical to TRBD1. The germline CDR1 and CDR2 sequences are MGHDK and SYGVNS. The CDR3 contains 15 residues. After removal of 0 bases from V and 9 bases from J, the junction contained 4 bases not matched to a gene. This CDR3 reads CASSEYTGGGSPLHF. The CDR3 DNA reads TGTGCCAGCAGTGAATATACAGGGGGAGGTTCACCCCTCCACTTT. Full variable domain (outside the CDR3, taken from reference TRBV25-1 and TRBJ1-6): EADIYQTPRYLVIGTGKKITLECSQTMGHDKMYWYQQDPGMELHLIHYSYGVNSTEKGDLSSESTVSRIRTEHFPLTLESARPSHTSQYLCASSEYTGGGSPLHFGNGTRLTVT.